This T cell receptor (beta chain) originates from a study of blood T cells in healthy people across ages. As for this clonotype: Its antigen remains unknown.

Study-wide results and caveats: The recorded TCR beta diversity per million T cells decreased in a roughly linear manner with age.

It was with a sample-barcoded 5' primer and a J-beta primer mix that a second PCR of roughly 7 to 12 cycles was run. A tag from a template-switch adaptor with 12 random nucleotides marked each cDNA molecule. CDR3-containing paired-end reads numbering at least 2.5 million came from each sample. MiXCR was run by TCRdb on the 5' RACE reads, yielding one entry per CDR3 protein. The top ten hold 20% to 25% of the sample, which has about a million distinct CDR3 sequences, roughly half seen once. V shed 7 bases and J shed 1 base, with 10 bases lying between them. This CDR3 comprises 12 residues. Germline CDR1 and CDR2: SQVTM and ANQGSEA.

This sequence originates from a woman aged 55-70 years in good health. Sequenced: blood. The chain has TRBV29-1 and TRBJ1-1; weak D call: TRBD1 (5 bases). This CDR3 is CSGLTENTEAFF. DNA for the CDR3: TGCAGCGGATTGACAGAGAACACTGAAGCTTTCTTT.